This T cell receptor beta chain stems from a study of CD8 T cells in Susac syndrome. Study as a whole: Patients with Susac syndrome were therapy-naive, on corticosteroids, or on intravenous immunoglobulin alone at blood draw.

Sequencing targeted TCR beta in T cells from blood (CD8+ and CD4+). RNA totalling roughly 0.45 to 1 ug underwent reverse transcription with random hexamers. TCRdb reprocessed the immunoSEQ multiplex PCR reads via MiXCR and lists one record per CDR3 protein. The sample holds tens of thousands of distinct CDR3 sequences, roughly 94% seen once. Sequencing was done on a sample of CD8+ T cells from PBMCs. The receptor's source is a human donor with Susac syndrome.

CDR3 sequence reads: CASSLAGDYGYTF. The CDR3 DNA reads TGTGCCAGCAGCTTAGCCGGGGACTATGGCTACACCTTC. The chain uses TRBV7-2 and TRBJ1-2; the D is unclear. V lost 0 bases and J lost 3, with 5 bases in between. Per germline, CDR1 SGHTA and CDR2 FQGNSA. This CDR3 region has 13 residues.